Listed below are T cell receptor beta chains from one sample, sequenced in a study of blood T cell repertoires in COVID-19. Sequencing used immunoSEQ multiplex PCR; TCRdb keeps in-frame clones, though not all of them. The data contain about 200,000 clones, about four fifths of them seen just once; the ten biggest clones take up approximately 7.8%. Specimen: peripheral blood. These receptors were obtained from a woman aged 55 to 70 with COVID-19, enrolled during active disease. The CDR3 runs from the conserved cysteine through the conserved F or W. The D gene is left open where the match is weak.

CASSYDRGTGVNEQFF,TRBV6-5,TRBD1
CASSLRGWRPTGELFF,TRBV27,-
CASSVAGTGELFF,TRBV6-2/TRBV6-3,-
CATSVPGPSDTQYF,TRBV24-1,-
CASSFDYWSPLHF,TRBV12-3/TRBV12-4,-
CASCISGLGTEAFF,TRBV7-9,-
CASSRVTGGPHEQYF,TRBV5-1,TRBD2
CASSPGQINQPQHF,TRBV28,-
CASKKARGWTEAFF,TRBV28,-
CASRETYSNQPQHF,TRBV6-5,-
CASSFSGRVGNEQFF,TRBV27,TRBD2
CASSQIEATNEKLFF,TRBV3-1/TRBV3-2,-
CASSPQGRRGGTDTQYF,TRBV5-1,TRBD2
CASRDRDKGNTGELFF,TRBV27,TRBD1
CTSSPLHRTGRQKLMGYTF,TRBV1,-
CASSSFRAEAFF,TRBV5-6,-